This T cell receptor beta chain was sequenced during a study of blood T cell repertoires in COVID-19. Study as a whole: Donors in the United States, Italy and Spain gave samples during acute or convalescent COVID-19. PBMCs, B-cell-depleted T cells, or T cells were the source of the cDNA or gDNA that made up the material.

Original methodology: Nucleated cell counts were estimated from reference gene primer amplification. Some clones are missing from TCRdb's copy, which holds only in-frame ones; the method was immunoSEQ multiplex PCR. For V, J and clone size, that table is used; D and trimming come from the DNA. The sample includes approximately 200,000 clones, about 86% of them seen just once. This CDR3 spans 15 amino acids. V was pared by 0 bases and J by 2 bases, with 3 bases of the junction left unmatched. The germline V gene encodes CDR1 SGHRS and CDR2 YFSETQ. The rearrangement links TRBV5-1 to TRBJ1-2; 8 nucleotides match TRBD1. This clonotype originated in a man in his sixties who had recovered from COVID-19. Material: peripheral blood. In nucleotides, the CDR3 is TGCGCCAGCAGCTTGGTGGGGACAGGCAACTATGGCTACACCTTC. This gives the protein CASSLVGTGNYGYTF. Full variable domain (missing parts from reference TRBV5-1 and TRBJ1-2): KAGVTQTPRYLIKTRGQQVTLSCSPISGHRSVSWYQQTPGQGLQFLFEYFSETQRNKGNFPGRFSGRQFSNSRSEMNVSTLELGDSALYLCASSLVGTGNYGYTFGSGTRLTVV.